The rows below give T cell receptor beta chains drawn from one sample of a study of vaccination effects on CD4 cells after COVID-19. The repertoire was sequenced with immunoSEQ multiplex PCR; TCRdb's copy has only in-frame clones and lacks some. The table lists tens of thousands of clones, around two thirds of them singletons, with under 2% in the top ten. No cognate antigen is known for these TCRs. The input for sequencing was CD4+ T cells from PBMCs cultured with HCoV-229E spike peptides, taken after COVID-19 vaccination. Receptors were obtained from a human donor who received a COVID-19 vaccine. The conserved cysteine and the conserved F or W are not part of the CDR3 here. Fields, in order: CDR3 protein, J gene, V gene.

CDR3aa: ASSLLSRGIGNEQF; j_gene: TRBJ2-1; v_gene: TRBV5-1
CDR3aa: ASSLSAAGANQPQH; j_gene: TRBJ1-5; v_gene: TRBV5-1
CDR3aa: ASSERTGSTDTQY; j_gene: TRBJ2-3; v_gene: TRBV6-1
CDR3aa: SASPRGAEAF; j_gene: TRBJ1-1; v_gene: TRBV20-1
CDR3aa: ASSPGTTAGRQY; j_gene: TRBJ2-4; v_gene: TRBV6-6
CDR3aa: AACGQSISGANVLT; j_gene: TRBJ2-6; v_gene: TRBV28
CDR3aa: ASSPFGDRGRGAF; j_gene: TRBJ1-1; v_gene: TRBV18
CDR3aa: SVDQGPRYGYT; j_gene: TRBJ1-2; v_gene: TRBV29-1
CDR3aa: ASSADRGHAGNQPQH; j_gene: TRBJ1-5; v_gene: TRBV19
CDR3aa: ASSQFNPSTDTQY; j_gene: TRBJ2-3; v_gene: TRBV4-1
CDR3aa: ASRSDSGNTIY; j_gene: TRBJ1-3; v_gene: TRBV6-6
CDR3aa: ATSELGTGGADTQY; j_gene: TRBJ2-3; v_gene: TRBV24-1
CDR3aa: ASSYVGPNSPLH; j_gene: TRBJ1-6; v_gene: TRBV6-5
CDR3aa: ASSLALQNNQPQH; j_gene: TRBJ1-5; v_gene: TRBV5-8
CDR3aa: ASSSQGTGANEQF; j_gene: TRBJ2-1; v_gene: TRBV11-3
CDR3aa: ASSLIAENTDTQY; j_gene: TRBJ2-3; v_gene: TRBV5-1
CDR3aa: ASSETVPDVKNIQY; j_gene: TRBJ2-4; v_gene: TRBV2
CDR3aa: ASSLDLGGLSTDTQY; j_gene: TRBJ2-3; v_gene: TRBV11-2
CDR3aa: ASSLGPGTDDTQY; j_gene: TRBJ2-3; v_gene: TRBV5-1
CDR3aa: ASSPEQGQALGANVLT; j_gene: TRBJ2-6; v_gene: TRBV10-1
CDR3aa: ASSQAGGNTGELF; j_gene: TRBJ2-2; v_gene: TRBV4-1
CDR3aa: ASDGQTDTQY; j_gene: TRBJ2-3; v_gene: TRBV2
CDR3aa: ASGDRFETQY; j_gene: TRBJ2-5; v_gene: TRBV5-1
CDR3aa: ASGGQGARDTGELF; j_gene: TRBJ2-2; v_gene: TRBV2
CDR3aa: ASSRDRYNEQF; j_gene: TRBJ2-1; v_gene: TRBV19
CDR3aa: ASSFQGATNTGELF; j_gene: TRBJ2-2; v_gene: TRBV11-2
CDR3aa: ASSGHFEAF; j_gene: TRBJ1-1; v_gene: TRBV5-6
CDR3aa: ASSRGALGETQY; j_gene: TRBJ2-5; v_gene: TRBV5-6
CDR3aa: ASSDGQGNTEAF; j_gene: TRBJ1-1; v_gene: TRBV2
CDR3aa: ASTGGLLETQY; j_gene: TRBJ2-5; v_gene: TRBV6-5
CDR3aa: ASSLSGNTEAF; j_gene: TRBJ1-1; v_gene: TRBV7-9
CDR3aa: ASSQDYRVWLDGANVLT; j_gene: TRBJ2-6; v_gene: TRBV3-1/TRBV3-2
CDR3aa: SASLTANTGELF; j_gene: TRBJ2-2; v_gene: TRBV20-1
CDR3aa: ASSYSSTSNTEAF; j_gene: TRBJ1-1; v_gene: TRBV19
CDR3aa: ASSSTWRYGYT; j_gene: TRBJ1-2; v_gene: TRBV12-3/TRBV12-4
CDR3aa: ASSPLREKLF; j_gene: TRBJ1-4; v_gene: TRBV3-1/TRBV3-2
CDR3aa: ASSPTGYFVRAIQY; j_gene: TRBJ2-4; v_gene: TRBV28
CDR3aa: ASRPIGGWLF; j_gene: TRBJ2-2; v_gene: TRBV11-2
CDR3aa: ASSPQVGGTGELF; j_gene: TRBJ2-2; v_gene: TRBV7-2
CDR3aa: ASSQGLTRAPIYGYT; j_gene: TRBJ1-2; v_gene: TRBV4-1
CDR3aa: ASSQGESPLH; j_gene: TRBJ1-6; v_gene: TRBV4-3